The 2 T cell receptor beta chains below come from one sample, sequenced in a study of OX40 agonist ivuxolimab in advanced cancers. Using immunoSEQ multiplex PCR, the repertoire was profiled, and TCRdb retains in-frame clones only, with some absent. The table includes around 67,000 clones, approximately 93% detected once. The specimen comprised CD4+ or CD8+ T cells sorted from blood, sampled in a trial of the OX40 agonist ivuxolimab. All receptors derive from an adult with an advanced solid tumor such as melanoma, head and neck, liver or kidney cancer.

This rearrangement joins TRBV4-3 to TRBJ2-2; D gene uncertain. CDR3 size: 11 residues. The germline V gene encodes CDR1 LGHNA and CDR2 YSLEER. V lost 2 bases to trimming and J lost 7 bases, with 2 bases between them. CDR3 sequence: CASSQYGELFF. In DNA form, the CDR3 reads TGCGCCAGCAGCCAATACGGGGAGCTGTTTTTT.

CDR3 nucleotide sequence: TGTGCCAGCCGAGGACTAGCGGGAGAAACCGGGGAGCTGTTTTTT. It codes for CASRGLAGETGELFF. The J gene is TRBJ2-2, the V gene TRBV7-2; 13 positions match TRBD2. The ends lost 8 bases at V and 5 bases at J; junction bases unmatched: 5. Germline values: CDR1 SGHTA, CDR2 FQGNSA. The CDR3 totals 15 residues. Using reference TRBV7-2 and TRBJ2-2 for the parts outside the CDR3, the full variable domain is GAGVSQSPSNKVTEKGKDVELRCDPISGHTALYWYRQSLGQGLEFLIYFQGNSAPDKSGLPSDRFSAERTGGSVSTLTIQRTQQEDSAVYLCASRGLAGETGELFFGEGSRLTVL.